The T cell receptor (beta chain) under discussion was sequenced for a study of shared clonotypes between healthy human individuals. Terminally differentiated effector memory CD45RA+ cells were excluded by CCR7 positive selection of CD45RO-negative cells. Study outcomes and limitations: Clonotypes which were not shared had lower generation probabilities than clonotypes that all four donors shared. Clonotype sharing among the donors was expected to vary with sequencing depth. Across subsets, estimated richness was generally greater for naive than for memory populations.

Every subset's genomic DNA went evenly onto several immunoSEQ plates. The protocol was immunoSEQ multiplex PCR, while the TCRdb copy is restricted to in-frame clones and leaves out a portion. Of around 560,000 clones listed, around 96% are singletons. Points on this clone: As yet, its antigen is unknown.

Sample: naive CD8+ T cells sorted from blood. This receptor was taken from a woman aged 25 to 39 in good health.

CDR3 in amino acids: CASSPGTRREQYF. The CDR3 region has the DNA TGTGCCAGCAGCCCCGGGACTAGACGCGAGCAGTACTTC. The chain links TRBV27 to TRBJ2-7; 8 nucleotides align to TRBD2. The CDR3 totals 13 residues. Germline CDR1 reads MNHEY; CDR2 reads SMNVEV (reference sequence). V was clipped by 6 bases and J by 6 bases; unmatched bases: 7.